The subject of this entry is one TCR beta chain. Germline V lookup: CDR1 MDHEN, CDR2 SYDVKM. V lost 2 bases, J lost 4 bases, and 9 bases stayed unmatched. The CDR3 spans 17 residues. Cycle 7 day 1, cycle 4 day 1, and baseline were the timepoints at which blood was sampled. The data stem from a study of OX40 agonist ivuxolimab in advanced cancers. Across the study: Therapy given before enrollment (anti-PD-1, anti-PD-L1 or anti-CTLA-4) was allowed, and around 44% had some.

Profiled with immunoSEQ multiplex PCR; TCRdb holds only in-frame clones, not every one. This table has tens of thousands of clones, about 86% appearing once. The TCR was taken from an adult with an advanced solid tumor such as melanoma, head and neck, liver or kidney cancer. V usage is TRBV28 and J usage is TRBJ1-5; TRBD1 matches 9 bases. The specimen comprised CD4+ or CD8+ T cells sorted from blood, sampled in a trial of the OX40 agonist ivuxolimab. This CDR3 reads CASSLTGTGNINQPQHF. For the CDR3, the DNA is TGTGCCAGCAGTTTAACCGGGACAGGGAATATAAATCAGCCCCAGCATTTT.